This T cell receptor (beta chain) was captured by sequencing in a study of neurological immune-mediated disorders. General study points: The study found the most TCR clonal expansion in HTLV-1-associated myelopathy and the least in multiple sclerosis, below healthy controls.

The cDNA was produced through 5'RACE with 10-nucleotide random UMIs. The authors obtained over 160 million TCR-beta sequences from 15-18 subjects per sequencing run. MiXCR was run by TCRdb on the 5' RACE reads, yielding one entry per CDR3 protein. This sample has roughly 60,000 distinct CDR3 sequences, with 3.5% to 4.5% found just once. This clonotype was seen at least ten times. Its antigen is not known. CDR1 ENHRY and CDR2 SYGVKD come from the germline V gene. There are 16 residues in the CDR3. The ends were cut back, 6 bases at V and 0 bases at J, with 15 bases in the middle. Sequencing was carried out using PBMCs. This clonotype was sampled from a woman aged 45-65 years with multiple sclerosis. The chain employs TRBV10-3 and TRBJ1-3; TRBD1 is a possible D gene (5 bases). CDR3 in amino acids: CAIRKDQGPSGNTIYF. The CDR3 coding sequence is TGTGCCATCAGGAAAGATCAGGGACCCTCTGGAAACACCATATATTTT.